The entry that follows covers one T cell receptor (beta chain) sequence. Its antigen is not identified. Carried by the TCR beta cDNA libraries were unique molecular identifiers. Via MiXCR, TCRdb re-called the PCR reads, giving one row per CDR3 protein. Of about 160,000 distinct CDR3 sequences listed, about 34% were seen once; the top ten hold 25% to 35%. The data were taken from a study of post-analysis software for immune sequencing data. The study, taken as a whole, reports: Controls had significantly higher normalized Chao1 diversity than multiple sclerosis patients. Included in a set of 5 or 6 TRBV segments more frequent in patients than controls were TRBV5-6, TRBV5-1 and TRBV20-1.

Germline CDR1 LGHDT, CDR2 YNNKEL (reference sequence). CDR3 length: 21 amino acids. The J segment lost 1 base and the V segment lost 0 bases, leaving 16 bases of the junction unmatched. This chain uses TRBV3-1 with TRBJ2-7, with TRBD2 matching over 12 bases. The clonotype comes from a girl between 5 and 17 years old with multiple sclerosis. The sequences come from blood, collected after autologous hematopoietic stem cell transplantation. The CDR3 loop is CASSQDPPSGRALSLSYEQYF. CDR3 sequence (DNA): TGTGCCAGCAGCCAAGATCCTCCTAGCGGGAGGGCCCTGTCGTTGTCCTACGAGCAGTACTTC.